This T cell receptor beta chain was found in a study of blood T cell repertoires in COVID-19. The method was immunoSEQ multiplex PCR; TCRdb's version includes in-frame clones alone and lacks a portion of them. The sample has about 270,000 clones, approximately 85% seen once. V trimming: 4 bases; J trimming: 6 bases; junction bases outside the gene matches: 11. The CDR3 sequence is 15 residues long. The germline CDR1 and CDR2 sequences are WSHSY and SAAADI. The J gene is TRBJ1-1, the V gene TRBV10-2, with TRBD1 matching 7 bases. The specimen was peripheral blood. This receptor was obtained from a woman in her 70s with acute or convalescent COVID-19. Here the CDR3 DNA reads TGCGCCAGCAGTGCCAGACAGGGAATCCGACCTGAAGCTTTCTTT. Its translation is CASSARQGIRPEAFF.